This T cell receptor (beta chain) was recovered during a study of shared clonotypes between healthy human individuals. Study-wide results and caveats: Limitation of the genetic and exposure-history diversity represented came from the few donors. Non-shared clonotypes showed lower generation probabilities than clonotypes common to all four donors. Sequencing of the sorted subsets was shown by rarefaction to be incomplete despite large depth.

CDR3 length: 16 residues. The V end was cut by 4 bases, the J end by 5 bases, with 18 bases between. Germline V lookup: CDR1 MDHEN, CDR2 SYDVKM. Assay used: immunoSEQ multiplex PCR; TCRdb lists only in-frame clones, some missing. The sample yields 630,000 or so clones, 95% to 98% seen once. CD8 cells classed as naive were CD45RO-negative and positively selected for CCR7, excluding terminally differentiated effector memory CD45RA+ cells. On this clone: Antigen: not known.

The clonotype was recovered from a man aged 25 to 45 in good health. Sequenced material: naive CD8+ T cells sorted from blood. The rearrangement joins TRBV28 to TRBJ1-5, with D tentatively TRBD1 (6 bases). CDR3 sequence: CASSSTGRDTDQPQHF. For the CDR3, the DNA is TGTGCCAGCAGTTCTACTGGCCGGGACACTGATCAGCCCCAGCATTTT.